This TCR beta chain was captured in a study of blood T cells in healthy people across ages. Drawn from each donor were ten milliliters of peripheral blood. Using a J-beta primer mix together with a sample-barcoded 5' primer, a second PCR was run for roughly 6 to 12 cycles. A template-switch adaptor that had 12 random nucleotides put a tag on each cDNA molecule. Every sample produced at least 2.5 million CDR3-containing paired-end reads. Using its own MiXCR run on the 5' RACE reads, TCRdb lists one record per CDR3 protein. The sample holds 1.5 million to 2 million distinct CDR3 sequences, roughly 28% seen once. Trimming shortened V by 3 bases and J by 0 bases, and 11 bases separated the two germline ends. This CDR3 comprises 15 residues.

The sequence derives from a woman between 25 and 40 years old in good health. This chain links TRBV12-3 or TRBV12-4 with TRBJ2-5, with D perhaps matching TRBD1 (6 bases). What was sequenced was blood. This CDR3 is CASSFRGRNQETQYF. DNA of the CDR3: TGTGCCAGCAGTTTCAGGGGACGGAACCAAGAGACCCAGTACTTC.